These 16 T cell receptor beta chains share one sample of origin, sequenced in a study of T cell repertoires in aging, cancer and after chemotherapy. TRB rearrangements spanning V, D and J were amplified using mixed TRB-A/B primers. TCRdb fed the multiplex PCR reads into MiXCR, producing one record per CDR3 protein. Among 4,000 to 4,500 distinct CDR3 sequences listed, over 25% were seen once. Peripheral blood genomic DNA, not sorted cells or RNA, was the template. Sequencing was performed on blood. The origin of the receptors is a human donor with a blood cancer.

This clonotype appeared a few times. The V call is TRBV28, the J call TRBJ1-2; D not certain. This CDR3 comprises 12 residues. V shed 7 bases and J shed 2 bases, with 8 bases lying between them. CDR1 and CDR2 from the germline V gene are MDHEN and SYDVKM. Here the CDR3 reads CASNNRNYGYTF. The CDR3 coding sequence is TGTGCCAGCAACAACCGGAACTATGGCTACACCTTC.

This clonotype has only a few counts. This chain uses TRBV4-3 with TRBJ1-6; 8 bases match TRBD1. This CDR3 is 15 amino acids long. Trimming at V came to 3 bases and at J to 9 bases, leaving 7 bases not matched to a gene. Germline CDR1 LGHNA, CDR2 YSLEER. CDR3 protein: CASSHHDRGASPLHF. As DNA, the CDR3 is TGCGCCAGCAGCCACCACGACAGGGGAGCTTCACCCCTCCACTTT.

This clonotype has more than one count but fewer than ten. The chain has TRBV27 and TRBJ1-4; 8 positions agree with TRBD1. Germline V gene sequence: CDR1 MNHEY, CDR2 SMNVEV (reference sequence). The CDR3 is made up of 15 amino acids. V shed 5 bases and J 5 bases; nucleotides not matched to a gene: 7. CDR3 in amino acids: CASSPPGGGNEKLFF. The CDR3 nucleotides read TGTGCCAGCAGTCCCCCAGGGGGCGGAAATGAAAAACTGTTTTTT.

This chain connects TRBV5-1 to TRBJ1-5; D possibly corresponds to TRBD1 (5 bases). Germline V CDR1 and CDR2: SGHRS, YFSETQ. The CDR3 spans 15 residues. V was trimmed by 2 bases and J by 0 bases, leaving 9 bases between them. CDR3 region: CASSLDSRSNQPQHF. CDR3 bases: TGCGCCAGCAGCTTAGACAGTCGTAGCAATCAGCCCCAGCATTTT. The full variable domain, with the rest looked up from reference TRBV5-1 and TRBJ1-5, is KAGVTQTPRYLIKTRGQQVTLSCSPISGHRSVSWYQQTPGQGLQFLFEYFSETQRNKGNFPGRFSGRQFSNSRSEMNVSTLELGDSALYLCASSLDSRSNQPQHFGDGTRLSIL.

Only a few counts were recorded for this clonotype. The rearrangement uses TRBV6-5 and TRBJ2-7, with D perhaps TRBD1 or TRBD2 (5 bases each). Between the trimmed V and J ends, which lost 6 bases and 3 bases, there was a span of 12 bases. The CDR3 consists of 13 residues. From germline, CDR1 is MNHEY and CDR2 SVGAGI. CDR3 residues: CASSLGRSYEQYF. The CDR3 nucleotides read TGTGCCAGCAGCCTGGGACGGAGCTACGAGCAGTACTTC.

This chain uses TRBV20-1 with TRBJ2-7; the match to TRBD1 covers 7 bases. V shed 1 base and J 3 bases; nucleotides not matched to a gene: 6. This CDR3 is built from 14 residues. In germline, CDR1 is DFQATT, CDR2 SNEGSKA (reference sequence). CDR3 loop: CSARVRDRRYEQYF. Written as DNA, the CDR3 is TGCAGTGCTAGAGTTAGGGACAGACGCTACGAGCAGTACTTC.

Remarks on this clonotype: The germline gene is not matched at one end of the junction; a read error may be the cause. The gene calls are TRBV20-1 and TRBJ2-3; D is unresolved. The CDR3 length is 14 residues. The germline V gene has CDR1 DFQATT and CDR2 SNEGSKA (reference sequence). CDR3 sequence: CSARRLDDGDTKYF. DNA of the CDR3: TGCAGTGCTAGGAGGTTAGACGATGGGGATACGAAGTATTTT.

The chain carries TRBV2 and TRBJ2-7, with 9 bases that match TRBD2. V lost 7 bases, J lost 0 bases, and 7 bases stayed unmatched. CDR1 and CDR2 (germline): SNHLY, FYNNEI. This CDR3 is 15 amino acids long. The CDR3 loop is CASTIEREASYEQYF. CDR3 in DNA: TGTGCCAGCACCATCGAGCGGGAGGCCTCCTACGAGCAGTACTTC.

The chain uses TRBV10-3 and TRBJ2-7, with 8 bases fitting TRBD2. The CDR3 has 14 amino acids. The V gene's germline CDR1 is ENHRY and CDR2 SYGVKD. J gave up 9 bases and V 2 bases, and 9 bases lay outside the gene matches. CDR3 nucleotide sequence: TGTGCCATCAGTGAGGCGGGAGGCGACGGAGGGCAGTACTTC. Translating gives CAISEAGGDGGQYF.

The chain has TRBV5-4 and TRBJ2-3; possible D gene TRBD1, 6 bases. The CDR3 is 19 amino acids. CDR1 SGHNT and CDR2 YYREEE come from the germline V gene (reference sequence). V was shortened by 2 bases and J by 1 base, with 23 bases between the two germline ends. CDR3 amino acids: CASSFRLGGRRRGTDTQYF. Here the CDR3 DNA reads TGTGCCAGCAGCTTCAGATTAGGGGGACGACGTAGGGGCACAGATACGCAGTATTTT.

CDR3 DNA sequence: TGTGCCAGCGGGCCGGACAGGGACTGGAACAATGAGCAGTTCTTC. It translates to CASGPDRDWNNEQFF. The chain has TRBV6-2 or TRBV6-3 and TRBJ2-1; 8 positions agree with TRBD1. Germline lookup yields CDR1 MNHEY and CDR2 SVGEGT. V was clipped by 8 bases and J by 5 bases; unmatched bases: 11. CDR3 size: 15 residues.

Regarding this clonotype: No conserved phenylalanine or tryptophan is present at the end of the CDR3, so a read error is the likely explanation. The gene calls are TRBV12-3 or TRBV12-4 and TRBJ2-7; TRBD2 agrees at 12 bases. CDR3 length: 14 amino acids. Here the CDR3 DNA reads TGTGCCAGCAGCTTAGGACTAGCGGGATACGAGCAGTACATC. This sequence encodes CASSLGLAGYEQYI.

This clonotype qualifies as medium-sized. The V gene is TRBV19, the J gene TRBJ2-3, with 9 bases lining up with TRBD1. Germline CDR1 is LNHDA and CDR2 is SQIVND (reference sequence). CDR3 length: 15 amino acids. V dropped 3 bases and J dropped 6; count of bases not matched to a gene: 7. CDR3 region: CASSISGQGRDTQYF. The CDR3 coding sequence is TGTGCCAGTAGTATCTCGGGACAGGGCCGGGATACGCAGTATTTT.

The table lists this clonotype with a few counts. J is TRBJ1-1 and V is TRBV6-5, with D possibly matching TRBD1 (6 bases). The length of the CDR3 is 14 residues. The germline V and J ends were trimmed by 6 bases and 5 bases, with 16 bases remaining between them. CDR1 is MNHEY and CDR2 is SVGAGI in the germline V gene. The CDR3 spells CASSRQVAGTEAFF. CDR3 in DNA: TGTGCCAGCAGCAGACAGGTGGCGGGGACTGAAGCTTTCTTT.

In its sample, this clonotype is medium-sized (0.01 to 0.1%). The chain combines TRBV6-1 with TRBJ2-1; no firm D call. This CDR3 has 12 residues. CDR1 and CDR2 from the germline V gene are MNHNS and SASEGT. The germline V and J ends were trimmed by 6 bases and 8 bases, with 11 bases remaining between them. CDR3 DNA sequence: TGTGCCAGCAGCCCTGCCGAGGATGAGCAGTTCTTC. Translating gives CASSPAEDEQFF.

A word on this clonotype: A read error may be the cause here, since a much bigger clone is one base away. This rearrangement joins TRBV6-6 to TRBJ2-1; 8 bases fit TRBD2. Germline CDR1 reads MNHNY; CDR2 reads SVGAGI (reference sequence). The CDR3 is made up of 15 amino acids. The junction had 15 bases not matched to a gene; V was cut back by 6 bases and J by 11 bases. The chain's CDR3 is CASSPGGGRFDKQFF. CDR3 bases: TGTGCCAGCAGCCCTGGGGGCGGGAGGTTCGATAAGCAGTTCTTC.